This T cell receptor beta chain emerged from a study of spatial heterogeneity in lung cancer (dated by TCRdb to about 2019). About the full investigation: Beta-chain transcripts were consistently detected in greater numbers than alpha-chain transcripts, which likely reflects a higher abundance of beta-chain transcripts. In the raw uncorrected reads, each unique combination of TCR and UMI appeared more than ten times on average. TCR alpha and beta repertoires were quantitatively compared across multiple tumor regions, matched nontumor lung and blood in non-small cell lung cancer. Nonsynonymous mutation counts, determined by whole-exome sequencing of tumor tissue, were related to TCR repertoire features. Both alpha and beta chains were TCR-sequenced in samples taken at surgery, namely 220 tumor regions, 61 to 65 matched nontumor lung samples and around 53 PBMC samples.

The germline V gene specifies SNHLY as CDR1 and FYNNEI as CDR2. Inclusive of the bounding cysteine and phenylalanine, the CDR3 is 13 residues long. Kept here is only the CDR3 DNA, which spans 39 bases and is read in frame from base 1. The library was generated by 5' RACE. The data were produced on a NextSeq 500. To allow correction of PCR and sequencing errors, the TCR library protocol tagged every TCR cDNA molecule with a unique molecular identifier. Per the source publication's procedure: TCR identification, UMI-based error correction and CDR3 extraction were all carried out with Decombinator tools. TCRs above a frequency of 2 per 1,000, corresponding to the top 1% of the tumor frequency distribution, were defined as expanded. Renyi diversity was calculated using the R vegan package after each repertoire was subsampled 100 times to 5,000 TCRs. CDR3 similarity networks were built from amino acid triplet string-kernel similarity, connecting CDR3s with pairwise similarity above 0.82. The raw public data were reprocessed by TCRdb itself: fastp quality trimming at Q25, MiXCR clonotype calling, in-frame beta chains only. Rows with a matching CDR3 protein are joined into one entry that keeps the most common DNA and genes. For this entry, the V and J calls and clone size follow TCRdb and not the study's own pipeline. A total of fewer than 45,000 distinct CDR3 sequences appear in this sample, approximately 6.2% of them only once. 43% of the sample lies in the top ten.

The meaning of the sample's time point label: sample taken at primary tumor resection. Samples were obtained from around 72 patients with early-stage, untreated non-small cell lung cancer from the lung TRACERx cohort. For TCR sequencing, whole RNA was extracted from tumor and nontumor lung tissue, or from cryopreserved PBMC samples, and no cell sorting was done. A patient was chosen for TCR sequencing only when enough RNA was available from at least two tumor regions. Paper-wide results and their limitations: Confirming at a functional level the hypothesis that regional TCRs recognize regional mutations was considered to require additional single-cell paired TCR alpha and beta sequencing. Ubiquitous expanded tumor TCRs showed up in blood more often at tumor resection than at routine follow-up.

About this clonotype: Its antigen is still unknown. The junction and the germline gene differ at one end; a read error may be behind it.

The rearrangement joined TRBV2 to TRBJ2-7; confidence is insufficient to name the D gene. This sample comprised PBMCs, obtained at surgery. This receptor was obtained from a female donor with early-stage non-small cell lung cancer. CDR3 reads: CASSEEAVAAERF. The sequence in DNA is TGTGCCAGCAGTGAAGAGGCGGTGGCAGCTGAACGGTTC.